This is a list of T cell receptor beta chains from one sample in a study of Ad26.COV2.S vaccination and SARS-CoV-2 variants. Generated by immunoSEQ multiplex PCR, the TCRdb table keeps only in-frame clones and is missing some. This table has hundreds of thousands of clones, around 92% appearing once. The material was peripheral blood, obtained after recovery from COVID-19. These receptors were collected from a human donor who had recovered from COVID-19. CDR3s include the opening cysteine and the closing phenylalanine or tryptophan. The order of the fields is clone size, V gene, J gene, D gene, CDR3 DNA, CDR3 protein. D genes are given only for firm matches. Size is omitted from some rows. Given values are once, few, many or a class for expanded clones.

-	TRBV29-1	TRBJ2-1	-	TGCAGCGTTGTGGAGGGGCGAAAAAACAATGAGCAGTTCTTC	CSVVEGRKNNEQFF
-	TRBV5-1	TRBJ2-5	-	TGCGCCAGCAGCTTGGGCAGACAAGAGACCCAGTACTTC	CASSLGRQETQYF
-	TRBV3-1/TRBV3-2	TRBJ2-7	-	TGTGCCAGCAGCCAAACCAGGTACGAGCAGTACTTC	CASSQTRYEQYF
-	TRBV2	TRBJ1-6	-	TGTGCCAGCATTGATCTCAGGGTGTATTCACCCCTCCACTTT	CASIDLRVYSPLHF
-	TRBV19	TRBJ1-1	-	TGTGCCTCCAGGGGCACTGAAGCTTTCTTT	CASRGTEAFF
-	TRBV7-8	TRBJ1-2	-	TGTGCCAGCAGCTTAGGGCTCGAGCGCTATGGCTACACCTTC	CASSLGLERYGYTF
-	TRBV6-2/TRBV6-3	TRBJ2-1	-	TGTGCCAGCAGCCCCACAGGGAACAATGAGCAGTTCTTC	CASSPTGNNEQFF
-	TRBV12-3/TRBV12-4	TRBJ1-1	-	TGTGCCAGCAGTTTTGCCGGGGATACTGAAGCTTTCTTT	CASSFAGDTEAFF
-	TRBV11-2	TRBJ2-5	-	TGTGCCAGCAGCTTAGATGGGAGAAAAGGGGAGACCCAGTACTTC	CASSLDGRKGETQYF
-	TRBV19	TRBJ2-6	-	TGTGCCAGTAAGGTAGGAGATCGCTCTGGGGCCAACGTCCTGACTTTC	CASKVGDRSGANVLTF
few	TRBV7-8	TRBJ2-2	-	TGTGCCAGCAGCTTCCCCCCCGGGGAGCTGTTTTTT	CASSFPPGELFF
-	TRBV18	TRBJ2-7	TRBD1	TGTGCCAGCTCACCGAAACAGGGGTCCGCTCACTACGAGCAGTACTTC	CASSPKQGSAHYEQYF
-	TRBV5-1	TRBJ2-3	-	TGCGCCAGCAGCTTGTATAGTACTAGCACAGATACGCAGTATTTT	CASSLYSTSTDTQYF
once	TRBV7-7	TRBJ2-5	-	TGTGCTAGCAGCAGAAGAGGGGGACTTCAAGAGACCCAGTACTTC	CASSRRGGLQETQYF
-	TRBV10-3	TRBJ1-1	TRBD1	TGTGCCATCAGGGTTACCGGGACAGGGGGCTTTACTGAAGCTTTCTTT	CAIRVTGTGGFTEAFF
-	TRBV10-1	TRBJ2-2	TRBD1	TGCGCCAGCAGTGGGTCAGGGGGTGCCGGGGAGCTGTTTTTT	CASSGSGGAGELFF
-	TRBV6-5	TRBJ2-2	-	TGTGCCAGCAGCCGTAGCGGACCCCAAGCCGGGGAGCTGTTTTTT	CASSRSGPQAGELFF
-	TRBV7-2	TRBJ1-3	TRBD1	TGTGCCAGCAGCGTCTCAGGGGGACGCTCTGGAAACACCATATATTTT	CASSVSGGRSGNTIYF
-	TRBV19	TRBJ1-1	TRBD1	TGTGCCAGTCAAGGACAGGGGGCGCGAAAAACTGAAGCTTTCTTT	CASQGQGARKTEAFF
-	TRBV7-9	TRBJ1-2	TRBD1	TGTGCCAGCAGCTTCAGTCAGGGGGTGCCACTCGGCTACACCTTC	CASSFSQGVPLGYTF
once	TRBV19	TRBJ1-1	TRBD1	TGTGCCAGTAGTACCGGACAGGGGTTGAACACTGAAGCTTTCTTT	CASSTGQGLNTEAFF
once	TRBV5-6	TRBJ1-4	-	TGTGCCAGCAGCTTGGGGGTCAGGGAAAAACTGTTTTTT	CASSLGVREKLFF
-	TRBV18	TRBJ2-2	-	TGTGCCAGCTCACCAGAGGGGTCCTCTCCCGGGGAGCTGTTTTTT	CASSPEGSSPGELFF
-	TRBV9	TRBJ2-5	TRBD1	TGTGCCAGCAGCGTAAATTCAAGGACAGGGGTCCAAGAGACCCAGTACTTC	CASSVNSRTGVQETQYF
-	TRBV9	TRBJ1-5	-	TGTGCCAGCAGCGTAGATGGCAATCAGCCCCAGCATTTT	CASSVDGNQPQHF
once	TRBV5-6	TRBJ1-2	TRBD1	TGTGCCAGCAGCTTGGTAGGGGGCGGTTTTGGCTACACCTTC	CASSLVGGGFGYTF
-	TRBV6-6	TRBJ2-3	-	TGTGCCAGCAGTTACTCCAAGCTGACAGATACGCAGTATTTT	CASSYSKLTDTQYF
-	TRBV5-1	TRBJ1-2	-	TGCGCCAGCAGCCAAGGGGATGGCTATGGCTACACCTTC	CASSQGDGYGYTF
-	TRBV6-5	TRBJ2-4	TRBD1	TGTGCCAGCAGCACGGACAGGGTGAGGAACATTCAGTACTTC	CASSTDRVRNIQYF
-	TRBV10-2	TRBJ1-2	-	TGCGCCAGCAGTGAGATGGGGGGTCTCTATGGCTACACCTTC	CASSEMGGLYGYTF
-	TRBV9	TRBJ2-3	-	TGTGCCAGCAGCGTAGTGGGTAGCACAGATACGCAGTATTTT	CASSVVGSTDTQYF
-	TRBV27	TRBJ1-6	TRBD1	TGTGCCAGCAGTTTAAGTCAGGGGGGTTCACCCCTCCACTTT	CASSLSQGGSPLHF
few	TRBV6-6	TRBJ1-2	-	TGTGCCAGCAGTTACGGGACACCCTATGGCTACACCTTC	CASSYGTPYGYTF
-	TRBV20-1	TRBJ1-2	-	TGCAGTGCTAGTGACCGGGGCGGCTATGGCTACACCTTC	CSASDRGGYGYTF
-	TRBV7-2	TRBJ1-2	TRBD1	TGTGCCAGCAGCTTAGGGTTCCGACAGGGGTCTAACTATGGCTACACCTTC	CASSLGFRQGSNYGYTF
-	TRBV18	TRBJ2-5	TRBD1	TGTGCCAGCTCACCCCCAAAGGGGACAGGGGGTCCTCCCCAAGAGACCCAGTACTTC	CASSPPKGTGGPPQETQYF
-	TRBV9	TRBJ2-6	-	TGTGCCAGCAGCGTACAGGGCTCTGGGGCCAACGTCCTGACTTTC	CASSVQGSGANVLTF
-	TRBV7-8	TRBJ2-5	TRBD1	TGTGCCAGCAGCCCAAGGTGGACAGGGAAAGAGACCCAGTACTTC	CASSPRWTGKETQYF
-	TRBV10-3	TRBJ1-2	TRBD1	TGTGCCATCAGTGACCCGGGACAGGCCCCTTTGGGCTACACCTTC	CAISDPGQAPLGYTF
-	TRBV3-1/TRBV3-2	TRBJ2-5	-	TGTGCCAGCAACACCGATCCGTACCAAGAGACCCAGTACTTC	CASNTDPYQETQYF
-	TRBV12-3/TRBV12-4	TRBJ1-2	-	TGTGCCAGCAGGCTGGACAACTATGGCTACACCTTC	CASRLDNYGYTF
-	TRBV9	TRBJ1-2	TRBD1	TGTGCCAGCGGTGGACAGGGCACTTATGGCTACACCTTC	CASGGQGTYGYTF
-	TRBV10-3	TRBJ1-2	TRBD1	TGTGCCATCAGTGAGTTGTGGGGGACAGGGGATTCTGGCTACACCTTC	CAISELWGTGDSGYTF
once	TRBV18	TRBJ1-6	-	TGTGCCAGCTCACCGGGACCCGATAATTCACCCCTCCACTTT	CASSPGPDNSPLHF
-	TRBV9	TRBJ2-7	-	TGTGCCAGCAGCGCCACCGGGAGTAACTTCGAGCAGTACTTC	CASSATGSNFEQYF
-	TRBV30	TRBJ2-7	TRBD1	TGTGCCTGGATAGGACAGGGGAGCTCCTACGAGCAGTACTTC	CAWIGQGSSYEQYF
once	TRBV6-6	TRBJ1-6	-	TGTGCCAGCAGTCTGAGGGATAATTCACCCCTCCACTTT	CASSLRDNSPLHF
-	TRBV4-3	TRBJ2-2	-	TGCGCCAGCAGCCAAGGGGACCCGGCGCATGTCACCGGGGAGCTGTTTTTT	CASSQGDPAHVTGELFF
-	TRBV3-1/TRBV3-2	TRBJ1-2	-	TGTGCCAGCAGCCAAGACATTCAGGGGGGCTACACCTTC	CASSQDIQGGYTF
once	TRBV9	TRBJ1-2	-	TGTGCCAGCAGCGTAGTGGGAGGGGCAGATGGCTACACCTTC	CASSVVGGADGYTF
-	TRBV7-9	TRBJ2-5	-	TGTGCCAGCAGCTTAGGGGTAGGGGACACGGGGCGAGAGACCCGGTACTTC	CASSLGVGDTGRETRYF
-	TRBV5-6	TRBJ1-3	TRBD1	TGTGCCAGCAGCCCAGGGGGTTCATCCTCTGGAAACACCATATATTTT	CASSPGGSSSGNTIYF
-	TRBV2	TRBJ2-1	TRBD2	TGTGCCAGCAGGGACCCTGGGGAGCGGGGGGGGAAGCAGTTCTTC	CASRDPGERGGKQFF
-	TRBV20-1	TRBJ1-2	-	TGCAGTGCTAGTCCTCCGGGACTTAACTATGGCTACACCTTC	CSASPPGLNYGYTF
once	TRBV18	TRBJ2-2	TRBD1	TGTGCCAGCTCAGAGGGACAGGGGAACCGAAAGAACACCGGGGAGCTGTTTTTT	CASSEGQGNRKNTGELFF
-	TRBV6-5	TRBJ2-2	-	TGTGCCAGCACCCTTCGTCAAACGAACACCGGGGAGCTGTTTTTT	CASTLRQTNTGELFF
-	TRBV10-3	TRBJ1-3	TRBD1	TGTGCCATCAGTGCAGGACAGGGTTTTATCAGAAACACCATATATTTT	CAISAGQGFIRNTIYF
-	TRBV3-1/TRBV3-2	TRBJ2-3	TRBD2	TGTGCCAGCAGCCAAGATGGCGGGGGTTGGGATACGCAGTATTTT	CASSQDGGGWDTQYF